This record concerns one T cell receptor (beta chain) sequence. Its target is not known. Germline loops: CDR1 DFQATT, CDR2 SNEGSKA (reference sequence). This CDR3 comprises 13 residues. The ends were cut back, 4 bases at V and 1 base at J, with 10 bases in the middle. This record belongs to a study of T cell repertoires in cytomegalovirus infection. Study-level background: CMV infection plus the matching HLA type was flagged by public TCR beta signatures.

TCRdb reanalysed the reads using MiXCR and keeps one entry per CDR3 protein. The sample holds some 440,000 distinct CDR3 sequences, approximately 33% seen once. Broader study findings: What dominated the ex vivo response were HLA-C-restricted CMV-specific TCR beta clonotypes. There were carriers of CMV plus the relevant HLA, and cumulative public TCR beta family frequency identified them.

Sequenced material: PBMCs. The origin of this receptor is a human donor in good health (CMV status not recorded). Some clones in this sample may be carry-over from other donors' samples. This chain joins TRBV20-1 and TRBJ1-1; D not resolved. CDR3 in DNA: TGCAGTGCTAAACACCATAAGAACACTGAAGCTTTCTTT. Its translation is CSAKHHKNTEAFF.